Listed here are 6 T cell receptor beta chains from one sample, sequenced in a study of T cells in Graves' hyperthyroidism and ophthalmopathy. RNA transcripts gave rise to amplified TCR beta CDR3 regions. TCR CDR3 underwent first-round RT-PCR with the HTBI primer set. TCRdb re-analysed the multiplex PCR reads in MiXCR, keeping a single row per CDR3 protein. The sample carries over 500,000 distinct CDR3 sequences, 11% to 15% recorded once. Sequenced input: blood. The receptor source for this set is a woman aged 40 to 50 with Graves' hyperthyroidism.

This clonotype appeared a few times. The chain carries TRBV20-1 and TRBJ2-2, with 11 bases that match TRBD2. The CDR3 sequence is 15 residues long. V shed 4 bases and J 5 bases; nucleotides not matched to a gene: 6. Germline V gene lookup returns CDR1 DFQATT and CDR2 SNEGSKA (reference sequence). The CDR3 sequence is CSATRPSGRTGELFF. CDR3 DNA: TGCAGTGCTACCCGACCTAGCGGGAGGACCGGGGAGCTGTTTTTT.

At least ten counts were recorded for this clonotype. The J gene is TRBJ2-7, the V gene TRBV11-2, with 10 bases that match TRBD1. With V trimmed by 7 bases and J by 9 bases, 6 bases remained unmatched. Germline CDR1 SGHAT, CDR2 FQNNGV. The CDR3 covers 12 residues. The CDR3 nucleotides are TGTGCCAGCAAAGGGACAGGGGTTGGGCAGTACTTC. The encoded protein is CASKGTGVGQYF.

The chain employs TRBV28 and TRBJ2-3; no definite D call. V gave up 2 bases and J gave up 1 base, with 13 bases separating them. This CDR3 contains 16 residues. Germline V gene lookup returns CDR1 MDHEN and CDR2 SYDVKM. The CDR3 sequence is CASSLISWGGTDTQYF. The CDR3, as DNA: TGTGCCAGCAGTTTAATAAGCTGGGGTGGCACAGATACGCAGTATTTT.

This clonotype appeared many times. V and J are TRBV12-3 or TRBV12-4 and TRBJ2-1; tentatively, D is TRBD2 (6 bases). V lost 7 bases and J lost 0, with 16 bases in between. The CDR3 totals 16 residues. The DNA for the CDR3 is TGTGCCAGCACCCCCGTGGGGAGGCCCTCCTACAATGAGCAGTTCTTC. It specifies CASTPVGRPSYNEQFF.

This chain links TRBV13 with TRBJ2-7, with a possible D match to TRBD1 (5 bases). This CDR3 has 12 residues. Germline V gives CDR1 PRHDT, CDR2 FYEKMQ (reference sequence). V lost 8 bases, J lost 2 bases, and 10 bases lay in between. The DNA for the CDR3 is TGTGCCAGCTCCAAGGGGCCCTACGAGCAGTACTTC. Translation: CASSKGPYEQYF.

The V and J genes are TRBV29-1 and TRBJ2-2; 10 bases are shared with TRBD1. This CDR3 is built from 14 residues. The germline CDR1 and CDR2 sequences are SQVTM and ANQGSEA. Trimming at V came to 5 bases and at J to 4 bases, leaving 4 bases not matched to a gene. This CDR3 reads CSVRRDRGTGELFF. As DNA, the CDR3 is TGCAGCGTTCGCCGGGACAGGGGCACCGGGGAGCTGTTTTTT.